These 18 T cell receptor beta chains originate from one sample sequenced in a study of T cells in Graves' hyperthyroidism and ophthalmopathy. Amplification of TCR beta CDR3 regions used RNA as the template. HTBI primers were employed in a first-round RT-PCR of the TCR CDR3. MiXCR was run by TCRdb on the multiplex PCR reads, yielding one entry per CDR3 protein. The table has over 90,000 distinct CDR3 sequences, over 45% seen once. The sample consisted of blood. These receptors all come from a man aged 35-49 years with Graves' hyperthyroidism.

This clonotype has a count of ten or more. The CDR3 nucleotides read TGTGCCAGCAGCTTGGTATCAGGGGTGAATGAGCAGTTCTTC. This translates into CASSLVSGVNEQFF. The chain carries TRBV5-5 and TRBJ2-1, with TRBD1 as a possible D gene (6 bases). The CDR3 contains 14 residues. The germline CDR1 and CDR2 sequences are SGHKS and YYEKEE (reference sequence). Trimming left V 0 bases short and J 7 bases short, with 11 bases between.

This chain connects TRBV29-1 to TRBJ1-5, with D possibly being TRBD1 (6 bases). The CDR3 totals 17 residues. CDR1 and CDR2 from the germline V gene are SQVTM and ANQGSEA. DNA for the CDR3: TGCCAGCTCACCATTCCAACAGGGTGGTACAGCAATCAGCCCCAGCATTTT. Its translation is CQLTIPTGWYSNQPQHF.

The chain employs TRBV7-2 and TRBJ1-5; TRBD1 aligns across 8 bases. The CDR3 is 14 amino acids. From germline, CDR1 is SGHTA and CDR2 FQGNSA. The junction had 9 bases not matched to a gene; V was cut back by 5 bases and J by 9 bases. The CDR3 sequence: CASSKIQGEGPQHF. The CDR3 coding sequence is TGTGCCAGCAGCAAAATACAGGGGGAGGGGCCCCAGCATTTT.

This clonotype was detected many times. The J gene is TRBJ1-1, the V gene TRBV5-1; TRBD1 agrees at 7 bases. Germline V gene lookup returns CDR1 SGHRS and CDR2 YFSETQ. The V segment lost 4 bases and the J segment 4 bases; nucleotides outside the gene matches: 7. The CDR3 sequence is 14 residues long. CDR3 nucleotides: TGCGCCAGCAGCAGTCGAGAGGGGGCCACTGAAGCTTTCTTT. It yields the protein CASSSREGATEAFF.

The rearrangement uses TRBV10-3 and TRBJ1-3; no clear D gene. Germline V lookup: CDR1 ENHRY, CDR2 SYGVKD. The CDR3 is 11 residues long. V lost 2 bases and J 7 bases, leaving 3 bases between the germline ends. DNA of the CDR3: TGTGCCATCAGTGAGGGGAACACCATATATTTT. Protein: CAISEGNTIYF.

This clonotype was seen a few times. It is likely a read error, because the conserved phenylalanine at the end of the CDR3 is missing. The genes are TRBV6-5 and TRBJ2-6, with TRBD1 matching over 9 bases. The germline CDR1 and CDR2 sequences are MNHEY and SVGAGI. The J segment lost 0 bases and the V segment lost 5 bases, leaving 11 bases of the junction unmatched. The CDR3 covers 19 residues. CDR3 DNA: TGTGCCAGCAGTCAGGCTGGGACAGGGTCCCTCTCTGGGGCCAACGTCCTGACTTCC. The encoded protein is CASSQAGTGSLSGANVLTS.

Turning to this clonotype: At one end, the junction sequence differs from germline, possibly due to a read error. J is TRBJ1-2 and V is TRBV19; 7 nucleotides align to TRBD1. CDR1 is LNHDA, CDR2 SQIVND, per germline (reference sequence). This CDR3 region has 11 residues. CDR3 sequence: CASSRRDSYSF. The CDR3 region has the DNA TGTGCCAGTAGTAGACGGGACAGCTACTCCTTC. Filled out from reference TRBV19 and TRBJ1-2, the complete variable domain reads DGGITQSPKYLFRKEGQNVTLSCEQNLNHDAMYWYRQDPGQGLRLIYYSQIVNDFQKGDIAEGYSVSREKKESFPLTVTSAQKNPTAFYLCASSRRDSYSFGSGTRLTVV.

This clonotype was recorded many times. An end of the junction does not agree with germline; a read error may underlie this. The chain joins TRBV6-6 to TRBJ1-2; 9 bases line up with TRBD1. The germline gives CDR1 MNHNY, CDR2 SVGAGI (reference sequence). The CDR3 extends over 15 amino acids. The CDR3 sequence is CASSHSRGTGFGYTF. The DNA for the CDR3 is TGTGCCAGCAGTCACTCCCGCGGGACAGGGTTTGGCTACACCTTC.

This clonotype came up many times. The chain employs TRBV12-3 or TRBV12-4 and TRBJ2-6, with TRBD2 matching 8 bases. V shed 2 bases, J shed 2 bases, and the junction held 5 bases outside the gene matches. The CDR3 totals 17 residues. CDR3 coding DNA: TGTGCCAGCAGTTTAAAATGGCGGGAGGCTGGGGCCAACGTCCTGACTTTC. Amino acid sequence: CASSLKWREAGANVLTF.

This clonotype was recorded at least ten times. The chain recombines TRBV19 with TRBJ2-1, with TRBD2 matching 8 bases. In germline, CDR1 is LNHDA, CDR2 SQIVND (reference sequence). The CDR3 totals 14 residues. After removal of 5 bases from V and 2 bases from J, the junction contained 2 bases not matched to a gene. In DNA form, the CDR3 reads TGTGCCAGTAGTTCGGGGGGGCCCTACAATGAGCAGTTCTTC. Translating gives CASSSGGPYNEQFF. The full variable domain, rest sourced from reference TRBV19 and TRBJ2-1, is DGGITQSPKYLFRKEGQNVTLSCEQNLNHDAMYWYRQDPGQGLRLIYYSQIVNDFQKGDIAEGYSVSREKKESFPLTVTSAQKNPTAFYLCASSSGGPYNEQFFGPGTRLTVL.

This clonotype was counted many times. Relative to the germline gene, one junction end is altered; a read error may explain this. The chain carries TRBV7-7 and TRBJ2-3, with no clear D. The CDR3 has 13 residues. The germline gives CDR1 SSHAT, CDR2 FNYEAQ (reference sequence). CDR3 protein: CASSLTEENTQYF. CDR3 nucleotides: TGTGCTAGCAGCTTAACCGAGGAGAATACGCAGTATTTT. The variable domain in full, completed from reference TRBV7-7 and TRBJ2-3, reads GAGVSQSPRYKVTKRGQDVTLRCDPISSHATLYWYQQALGQGPEFLTYFNYEAQPDKSGLPSDRFSAERPEGSISTLTIQRTEQRDSAMYRCASSLTEENTQYFGPGTRLTVL.

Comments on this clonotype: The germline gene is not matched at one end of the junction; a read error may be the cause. CDR3 DNA sequence: TGCAGCCAAGATCACAGGGGGCACTGCAATGAGCAGCTCTTC. Its protein is CSQDHRGHCNEQLF. The V call is TRBV29-1, the J call TRBJ2-1; 9 bases align to TRBD1. The CDR3 sequence is 14 residues long. CDR1 is SQVTM and CDR2 is ANQGSEA in the germline V gene.

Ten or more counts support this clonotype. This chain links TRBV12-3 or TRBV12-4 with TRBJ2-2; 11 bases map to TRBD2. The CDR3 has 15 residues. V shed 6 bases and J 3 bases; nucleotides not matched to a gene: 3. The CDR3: CASRKGLADTGELFF. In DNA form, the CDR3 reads TGTGCCAGCAGGAAGGGACTAGCGGACACCGGGGAGCTGTTTTTT.

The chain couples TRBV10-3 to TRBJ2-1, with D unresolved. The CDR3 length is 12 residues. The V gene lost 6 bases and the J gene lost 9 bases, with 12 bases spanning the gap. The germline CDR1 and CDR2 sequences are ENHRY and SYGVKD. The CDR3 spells CAISSLLTEQFF. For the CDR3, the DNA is TGTGCCATCAGCAGTTTGTTGACTGAGCAGTTCTTC.

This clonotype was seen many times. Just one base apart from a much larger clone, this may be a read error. The CDR3 is CANSFGRANTGELFF. For the CDR3, the DNA is TGTGCCAACAGTTTCGGACGAGCGAACACCGGGGAGCTGTTTTTT. The chain joins TRBV7-2 to TRBJ2-2; D is undetermined. V was shortened by 10 bases and J by 0 bases, with 15 bases between the two germline ends. CDR1 SGHTA and CDR2 FQGNSA come from the germline V gene. This CDR3 has 15 amino acids.

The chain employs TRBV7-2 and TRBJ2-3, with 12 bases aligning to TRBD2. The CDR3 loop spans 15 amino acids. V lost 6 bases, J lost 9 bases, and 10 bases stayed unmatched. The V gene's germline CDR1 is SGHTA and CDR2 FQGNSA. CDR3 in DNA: TGTGCCAGCAGTCCACTAGCGGGAGGACCCGGAACGCAGTATTTT. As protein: CASSPLAGGPGTQYF.

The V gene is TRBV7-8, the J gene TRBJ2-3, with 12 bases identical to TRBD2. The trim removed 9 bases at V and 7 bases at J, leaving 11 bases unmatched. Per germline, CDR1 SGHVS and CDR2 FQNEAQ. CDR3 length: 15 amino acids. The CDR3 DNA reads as TGTGCCAGTGGGACTAGCGGGCGGGCCGCTTATACGCAGTATTTT. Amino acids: CASGTSGRAAYTQYF.

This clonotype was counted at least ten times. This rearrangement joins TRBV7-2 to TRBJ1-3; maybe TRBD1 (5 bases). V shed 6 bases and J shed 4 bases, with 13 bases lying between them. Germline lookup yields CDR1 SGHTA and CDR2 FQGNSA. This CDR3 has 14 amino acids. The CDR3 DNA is TGTGCCAGCAGTTCCGGACAAGTAGGAAACACCATATATTTT. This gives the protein CASSSGQVGNTIYF. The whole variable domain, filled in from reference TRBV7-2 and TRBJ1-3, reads GAGVSQSPSNKVTEKGKDVELRCDPISGHTALYWYRQSLGQGLEFLIYFQGNSAPDKSGLPSDRFSAERTGGSVSTLTIQRTQQEDSAVYLCASSSGQVGNTIYFGEGSWLTVV.